This T cell receptor (beta chain) was sequenced in a study of T-cell memory formation after mild COVID-19. Study as a whole: Clusters were largely donor specific.

CDR3 length equals 13 residues. TCRdb re-analysed the 5' RACE reads in MiXCR, keeping a single row per CDR3 protein. Of 350,000 to 500,000 distinct CDR3 sequences listed, roughly 17% are singletons. This clonotype was seen more than once but under ten times. Its antigen is unknown. Overall study results and limits: For contracting clones, CD4+ ones sat mainly in CM and EM, CD8+ in EMRA. Clones shrinking from day 15 to 85 showed even CD4/CD8 mixes; later expanders tilted CD4+. Memory from before infection featured some responding clones, which suggests cross-reactive memory joined.

The TCR comes from a man younger than 30 who had mild COVID-19 (a few samples of this study predate the infection). Cell type and time point are not known. Material: PBMCs or a T cell subset sorted from them (not recorded which). The chain joins TRBV21-1 to TRBJ2-5; TRBD2, the table's D call, was not compared with the DNA. TRBV21-1 is labeled a pseudogene. The CDR3 spells CASSGEAQETQYF. The CDR3 DNA reads TGTGCCAGCAGCGGGGAGGCCCAAGAGACCCAGTACTTC.